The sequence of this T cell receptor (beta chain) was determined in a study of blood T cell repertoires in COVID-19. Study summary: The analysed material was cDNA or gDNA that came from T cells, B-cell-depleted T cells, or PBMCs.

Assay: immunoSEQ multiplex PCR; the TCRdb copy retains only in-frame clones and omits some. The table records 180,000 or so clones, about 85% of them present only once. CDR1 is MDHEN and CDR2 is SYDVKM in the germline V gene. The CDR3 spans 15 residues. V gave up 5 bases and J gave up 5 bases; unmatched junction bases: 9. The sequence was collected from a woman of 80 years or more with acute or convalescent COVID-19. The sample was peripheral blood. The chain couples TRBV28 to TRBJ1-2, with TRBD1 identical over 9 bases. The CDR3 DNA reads TGTGCCAGCAGTAGACCGGGACAGGGCCAATATGGCTACACCTTC. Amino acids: CASSRPGQGQYGYTF.